Listed below are T cell receptor beta chains from one sample, sequenced in a study of low-dose radiotherapy and immunotherapy resistance in tumors. TCRdb analysed the reads with MiXCR anew, one entry per CDR3 protein. The profile covers some 88,000 distinct CDR3 sequences, with 9% to 9.5% appearing a single time and 0.95% to 1.3% taken by the ten largest. Sequencing used PBMCs, obtained before treatment. These receptors originate from a male donor with prostate cancer. CDR3s include the opening cysteine and the closing phenylalanine or tryptophan. A D gene is named only where the DNA matches it firmly. Clone sizes are shown as once, few, many, or a class for an expanded clone.

D gene	J gene	CDR3 length	clone size	V gene	CDR3 DNA	CDR3 protein
-	TRBJ2-7	14	many	TRBV20-1	TGCAGTGCTAGCTTGGCGGGACCGTCCTACGAGCAGTACTTC	CSASLAGPSYEQYF
-	TRBJ1-3	12	many	TRBV20-1	TGCAGTGCTACAGGGGATGGAAACACCATATATTTT	CSATGDGNTIYF
-	TRBJ1-1	15	many	TRBV13	TGTGCCAGCAGACTTCTGGACAGTCTGTCCACTGAAGCTTTCTTT	CASRLLDSLSTEAFF
-	TRBJ2-3	13	many	TRBV20-1	TGCAGTGCCCTAAAACCACGCACAGATACGCAGTATTTT	CSALKPRTDTQYF
-	TRBJ1-1	13	few	TRBV30	TGTGCCTGGGCGTTTCAGGAGAACACTGAAGCTTTCTTT	CAWAFQENTEAFF
TRBD1	TRBJ2-4	14	many	TRBV6-5	TGTGCCAGCAGTGACCTGACAGGGTTAAACATTCAGTACTTC	CASSDLTGLNIQYF
-	TRBJ2-7	14	many	TRBV5-1	TGCGCCAGCAGCTTGGGAGAGGCCCGGGGCGAGCAGTACTTC	CASSLGEARGEQYF
TRBD2	TRBJ2-1	16	once	TRBV9	TGTGCCAGCAGCGTAGTCGGCGGGGGGGCCTACAATGAGCAGTTCTTC	CASSVVGGGAYNEQFF
-	TRBJ2-7	11	many	TRBV28	TGTGCCAGCGGGAGGGGGACTGCTTCGGACTTC	CASGRGTASDF
TRBD1	TRBJ1-2	12	many	TRBV29-1	TGCAGCGTTGAAGAGACAGGGGGGAGCTACACCTTC	CSVEETGGSYTF
TRBD1	TRBJ1-2	15	many	TRBV28	TGTGCCAGCAGTTTTCGAGACAGGGGCTGGGGTGGCTACACCTTC	CASSFRDRGWGGYTF
TRBD2	TRBJ2-3	17	many	TRBV20-1	TGCAGTGCTAGAGTCCCTAGACTAGCGGGAGCAAAGGATACGCAGTATTTT	CSARVPRLAGAKDTQYF
-	TRBJ2-6	17	many	TRBV7-3	TGTGCCAGCAGCTTAATTCCAGGACGCTCTGGGGCCAACGTCCTGACTTTC	CASSLIPGRSGANVLTF
TRBD1	TRBJ2-7	14	many	TRBV28	TGTGCCAGCAGTTCACCGACAGGGAAAGAAGAGCAGTACTTC	CASSSPTGKEEQYF
-	TRBJ1-2	13	few	TRBV28	TGTGCCAGCAAGGCAGCAACTAACTATGGCTACACCTTC	CASKAATNYGYTF
-	TRBJ1-1	14	many	TRBV28	TGTGCCAGCAGTTTAAGCGGGGTCGCGCTTGAAGCTTTCTTT	CASSLSGVALEAFF
TRBD1	TRBJ2-3	17	many	TRBV2	TGTGCCAGCAGTGGACCCGGGACAGGGGCTTCCACAGATACGCAGTATTTT	CASSGPGTGASTDTQYF
TRBD2	TRBJ2-3	18	many	TRBV6-2/TRBV6-3	TGTGCCAGCAGTTACTTGGCTGTAGCGGGGTCCCCCACAGATACGCAGTATTTT	CASSYLAVAGSPTDTQYF